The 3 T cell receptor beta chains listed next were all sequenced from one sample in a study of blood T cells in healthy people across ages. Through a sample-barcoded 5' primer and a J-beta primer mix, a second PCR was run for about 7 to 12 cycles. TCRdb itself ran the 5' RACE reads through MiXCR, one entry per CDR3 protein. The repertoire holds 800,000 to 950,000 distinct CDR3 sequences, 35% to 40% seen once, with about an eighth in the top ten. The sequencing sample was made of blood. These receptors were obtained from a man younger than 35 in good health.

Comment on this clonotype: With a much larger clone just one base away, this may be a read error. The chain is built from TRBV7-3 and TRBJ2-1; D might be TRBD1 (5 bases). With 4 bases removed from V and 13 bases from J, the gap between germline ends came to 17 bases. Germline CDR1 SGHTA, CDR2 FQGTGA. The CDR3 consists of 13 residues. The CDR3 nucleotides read TGTGCCAGCAGCTACGACAGCCAAGAGACCCAGTTCTTC. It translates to CASSYDSQETQFF.

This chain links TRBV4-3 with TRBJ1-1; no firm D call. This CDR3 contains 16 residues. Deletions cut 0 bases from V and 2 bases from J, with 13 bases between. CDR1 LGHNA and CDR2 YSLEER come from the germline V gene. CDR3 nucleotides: TGCGCCAGCAGCCAAGAGGACCATTTATCTAACACTGAAGCTTTCTTT. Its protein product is CASSQEDHLSNTEAFF.

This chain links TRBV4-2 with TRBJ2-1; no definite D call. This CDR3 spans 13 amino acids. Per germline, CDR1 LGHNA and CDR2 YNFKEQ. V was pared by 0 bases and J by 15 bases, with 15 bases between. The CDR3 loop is CASSQDPDQLRFF. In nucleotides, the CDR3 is TGTGCCAGCAGCCAAGATCCGGACCAACTCCGGTTCTTC.